These T cell receptor beta chains were read from a single sample in a study of vaccination effects on CD4 cells after COVID-19. Their cognate antigens are unknown. Assay used: immunoSEQ multiplex PCR; TCRdb lists only in-frame clones, some missing. Found here are roughly 51,000 clones, over 60% of them singletons; the top ten hold approximately 5.6%. The sequencing here drew on CD4+ T cells from PBMCs cultured without peptide, taken after COVID-19 vaccination. All receptors come from a human donor who had a prior SARS-CoV-2 infection. Both conserved end residues are part of each CDR3. D genes are given only for firm matches. Size tells how often a clone was seen (once, few, many) or the class of an expanded clone, and some rows leave it out.

J gene | V gene | clone size | D gene | CDR3 DNA | CDR3 protein
TRBJ2-1 | TRBV2 | - | - | TGTGCCAGCAGTGATCTCGGGGGAACCTACAATGAGCAGTTCTTC | CASSDLGGTYNEQFF
TRBJ1-3 | TRBV2 | - | - | TGTGCCAGCGTGGGTCCCTTCTCTGGAAACACCATATATTTT | CASVGPFSGNTIYF
TRBJ2-5 | TRBV5-4 | - | - | TGTGCCAGCAGCCCGAGGGGGGGGACAAGAGAAAGTTACTTC | CASSPRGGTRESYF
TRBJ2-3 | TRBV5-4 | few | - | TGTGCCAGCAGCTTGGAGGCGGCGCCTAGCACAGATACGCAGTATTTT | CASSLEAAPSTDTQYF
TRBJ1-2 | TRBV5-5 | - | TRBD1 | TGTGCCAGCAGAAAAGGACAGGGCGACTATGGCTACACCTTC | CASRKGQGDYGYTF
TRBJ1-4 | TRBV3-1/TRBV3-2 | once | - | TGTGCCAGCAGCCAAGGTCCAAATGAAAAACTGTTTTTT | CASSQGPNEKLFF
TRBJ2-7 | TRBV19 | - | - | TGTGCCAGTAGTATAGTGGAGGGTTCCTACGAGCAGTACTTC | CASSIVEGSYEQYF
TRBJ2-1 | TRBV15 | - | - | TGTGCCACCAGCAGAGACTCGATCTACAATACAGATCTAGGCAATGAGCAGTTCTTC | CATSRDSIYNTDLGNEQFF
TRBJ1-5 | TRBV2 | - | - | TGTGCCAGCAGTAAAGGGACGGATCAGCCCCAGCATTTT | CASSKGTDQPQHF
TRBJ2-3 | TRBV11-3 | - | TRBD2 | TGTGCCAGCAGCTTAAGTAGCGGGAGCGGCACAGATACGCAGTATTTT | CASSLSSGSGTDTQYF
TRBJ2-7 | TRBV7-2 | - | - | TGTGCCAGCAGCGCGGCCTACGAGCAGTACTTC | CASSAAYEQYF
TRBJ2-5 | TRBV4-2 | - | TRBD2 | TGTGCCAGCAGCCAACTCGGACTAGCGGGAGGGCCCCAAGAGACCCAGTACTTC | CASSQLGLAGGPQETQYF
TRBJ2-1 | TRBV27 | few | TRBD2 | TGTGCCAGCAGGACTAGCGGGAGCTCCTACAATGAGCAGTTCTTC | CASRTSGSSYNEQFF
TRBJ2-3 | TRBV11-3 | - | - | TGTGCCAGCAGCCATCGGACTGGATTCTACAGCACAGATACGCAGTATTTT | CASSHRTGFYSTDTQYF
TRBJ2-1 | TRBV7-8 | once | TRBD2 | TGTGCCAGCAGCTTGGGCGGACTAGGCAATGAGCAGTTCTTC | CASSLGGLGNEQFF
TRBJ1-4 | TRBV2 | - | - | TGTGCCAGCAGTGAATTGATATTCCCCACCGCAACTAATGAAAAACTGTTTTTT | CASSELIFPTATNEKLFF
TRBJ2-7 | TRBV21-1 | - | - | TGTGCCAGCAGCCCAACAGCTTACGAGCAGTACTTC | CASSPTAYEQYF
TRBJ2-7 | TRBV12-5 | once | - | TGTGCTAGTGGACATAGGCAGGGACCGTTTTTCTACGAGCAGTACTTC | CASGHRQGPFFYEQYF
TRBJ2-1 | TRBV7-6 | - | TRBD2 | TGTGCCAGCAGCCCTCGTTTAGCGGGGAGCGGAGAACACAATGAGCAGTTCTTC | CASSPRLAGSGEHNEQFF